This T cell receptor (beta chain) was identified in a study of Ad26.COV2.S vaccination and SARS-CoV-2 variants. Produced via immunoSEQ multiplex PCR; TCRdb's table is partial and in-frame only. The sample has roughly 700,000 clones, around 90% seen once. This sample's treatment: over 15 received Ad26.COV2.S at low or high dose, single or two shots; 5 received placebo; per-sample allocation not given. It was on day 63 after the first vaccine or placebo injection that samples were taken. Germline loops: CDR1 KGHDR, CDR2 SFDVKD. The CDR3 has 14 residues. V dropped 7 bases and J dropped 15; count of bases not matched to a gene: 11.

The sequence derives from a person between 18 and 65 years old who received the Ad26.COV2.S COVID-19 vaccine or a placebo. The sequencing used peripheral blood, collected in a trial of Ad26.COV2.S vaccine versus placebo. The genes are TRBV24-1 and TRBJ2-1; 13 bases are shared with TRBD2. CDR3 nucleotides: TGTGCCACCAGGTCTAAACTAGCGGGAGGGCCTCCGTTCTTC. Translation: CATRSKLAGGPPFF.